This entry lists 21 T cell receptor beta chains sequenced from one sample in a study of shared clonotypes between healthy human individuals. The repertoire was sequenced with immunoSEQ multiplex PCR; TCRdb's copy has only in-frame clones and lacks some. Of 2 million to 2.5 million clones listed, just under 95% are singletons. The sample taken for sequencing was naive CD4+ T cells from PBMCs. As to subset: CD45RA+ positively selected. The source of these receptors is a man younger than 35 in good health. Some clones in this sample may be carry-over from other donors' samples.

A word on this clone: This sample includes further DNA sequences coding for the same CDR3. The chain carries TRBV20-1 and TRBJ1-2; unclear D gene. Germline loops: CDR1 DFQATT, CDR2 SNEGSKA (reference sequence). Trimming removed 1 base from V and 4 bases from J, with 4 bases in between. The CDR3 extends over 11 amino acids. The CDR3 sequence is CSARAGYGYTF. CDR3 DNA: TGCAGTGCTAGAGCCGGCTATGGCTACACCTTC.

The genes are TRBV27 and TRBJ2-1, with 12 positions matching TRBD2. This CDR3 has 19 amino acids. Germline CDR1 and CDR2: MNHEY and SMNVEV (reference sequence). The junction had 15 bases not matched to a gene; V was cut back by 5 bases and J by 4 bases. The CDR3 region is CASSRGRTSGKISYNEQFF. CDR3 coding DNA: TGTGCCAGCAGTCGGGGGCGGACTAGCGGGAAAATTTCTTACAATGAGCAGTTCTTC.

V is TRBV20-1 and J is TRBJ2-7; D uncertain. V lost 5 bases and J 3 bases, leaving 8 bases between the germline ends. The CDR3 consists of 11 residues. CDR1 DFQATT and CDR2 SNEGSKA come from the germline V gene (reference sequence). The CDR3 bases are TGCAGTGCTGACACCCACTACGAGCAGTACTTC. Encoded protein: CSADTHYEQYF.

This clone was counted a single time. The chain is built from TRBV30 and TRBJ2-2; D call uncertain. Germline loops: CDR1 GTSNPN, CDR2 SVGIG (reference sequence). Deletions cut 4 bases from V and 1 base from J, with 19 bases between. This CDR3 spans 17 amino acids. CDR3 region: CAWTETTARQNTGELFF. The CDR3 region has the DNA TGTGCCTGGACCGAGACGACCGCCCGCCAGAACACCGGGGAGCTGTTTTTT. The complete variable domain, with remaining parts taken from reference TRBV30 and TRBJ2-2, reads SQTIHQWPATLVQPVGSPLSLECTVEGTSNPNLYWYRQAAGRGLQLLFYSVGIGQISSEVPQNLSASRPQDRQFILSSKKLLLSDSGFYLCAWTETTARQNTGELFFGEGSRLTVL.

The rearrangement links TRBV7-2 to TRBJ1-3; 7 bases match TRBD1. Per the germline V gene, CDR1 is SGHTA and CDR2 is FQGNSA. J gave up 4 bases and V 2 bases, and 8 bases lay outside the gene matches. There are 16 residues in the CDR3. This CDR3 reads CASSLLAGGSGNTIYF. The CDR3, as DNA: TGTGCCAGCAGCTTACTAGCAGGGGGATCCGGAAACACCATATATTTT.

This clone was found once. V gene TRBV28 combines with J gene TRBJ2-5; TRBD1 aligns across 7 bases. The germline gives CDR1 MDHEN, CDR2 SYDVKM. The ends lost 6 bases at V and 5 bases at J; junction bases unmatched: 9. The CDR3 extends over 14 amino acids. The DNA for the CDR3 is TGTGCCAGCAGCCGAGGGGGCTCGGATGAGACCCAGTACTTC. Its protein is CASSRGGSDETQYF.

V is TRBV27 and J is TRBJ2-7, with D possibly being TRBD1 (5 bases). Germline CDR1 reads MNHEY; CDR2 reads SMNVEV (reference sequence). There are 12 residues in the CDR3. The V end was cut by 5 bases, the J end by 6 bases, with 11 bases between. The CDR3 reads CASSTIRVEQYF. CDR3 coding DNA: TGTGCCAGCAGTACCATCAGGGTCGAGCAGTACTTC.

Here the CDR3 reads CASSLSGVGRYSNQPQHF. The CDR3 DNA reads TGTGCCAGCAGTTTATCCGGCGTTGGGCGGTATAGCAATCAGCCCCAGCATTTT. V and J are TRBV27 and TRBJ1-5, with D hard to call. Trimming removed 0 bases from V and 0 bases from J, with 15 bases in between. There are 18 residues in the CDR3. Germline-derived CDR1 and CDR2 are MNHEY and SMNVEV (reference sequence).

The gene calls are TRBV11-2 and TRBJ1-2; D is unclear. This CDR3 region has 15 residues. Trimming cost V 8 bases and J 0 bases, with 16 bases left between them. Germline values: CDR1 SGHAT, CDR2 FQNNGV. The CDR3 DNA follows: TGTGCCAGCCGGAGGGTGGGCAGATCTAACTATGGCTACACCTTC. The encoded protein is CASRRVGRSNYGYTF.

The CDR3, as DNA: TGTGCCAGCTCACCACCGGCAGGCCAAGGATACGAGCAGTACTTC. Translating it yields CASSPPAGQGYEQYF. The chain combines TRBV18 with TRBJ2-7; D is undetermined. The CDR3 runs to 15 residues. Per germline, CDR1 KGHSH and CDR2 LQKENI. V dropped 0 bases and J dropped 4 bases, with 13 bases sitting between them.

The chain couples TRBV5-6 to TRBJ1-5; no definite D call. Germline V CDR1 and CDR2: SGHDT, YYEEEE. This CDR3 spans 12 amino acids. The V end was cut by 5 bases, the J end by 0 bases, with 3 bases between. DNA for the CDR3: TGTGCCAGCAGTTATAGCAATCAGCCCCAGCATTTT. Translating it yields CASSYSNQPQHF.

The chain recombines TRBV10-1 with TRBJ2-3; D remains unclear. The CDR3 totals 14 residues. The ends were cut back, 5 bases at V and 0 bases at J, with 9 bases in the middle. Germline V lookup: CDR1 WNHNN, CDR2 SYGVQD (reference sequence). The CDR3 is CASSPWGSTDTQYF. CDR3 coding DNA: TGCGCCAGCAGTCCCTGGGGAAGCACAGATACGCAGTATTTT.

V usage is TRBV18 and J usage is TRBJ2-5; D possibly corresponds to TRBD1 (6 bases). The CDR3 runs to 15 residues. CDR1 and CDR2 from the germline V gene are KGHSH and LQKENI. Trimming took off 4 bases at V and 1 base at J, with 13 bases between the two ends. CDR3 in amino acids: CASSLLTGGQETQYF. DNA of the CDR3: TGTGCCAGCTCACTACTGACAGGAGGCCAAGAGACCCAGTACTTC.

V usage is TRBV30 and J usage is TRBJ1-1; the D gene is possibly TRBD1 (6 bases). Deletions cut 5 bases from V and 3 bases from J, with 10 bases between. CDR3 size: 12 residues. CDR1 and CDR2 from the germline V gene are GTSNPN and SVGIG (reference sequence). Here the CDR3 reads CAWWDTYTEAFF. The CDR3 nucleotides are TGTGCCTGGTGGGACACTTACACTGAAGCTTTCTTT.

Comments on this clone: Relative to the germline gene, one junction end is altered; a read error may explain this. The chain employs TRBV7-2 and TRBJ2-7; D gene ambiguous. The CDR3 is made up of 10 amino acids. Germline V gene data show CDR1 as SGHTA and CDR2 as FQGNSA. The CDR3: CASSLEGLSF. CDR3 bases: TGTGCCAGCAGCTTAGAGGGCCTCTCCTTC.

The rearrangement uses TRBV7-2 and TRBJ1-2, with D possibly being TRBD1 (6 bases). The V end was cut by 1 base, the J end by 9 bases, with 12 bases between. The CDR3 loop spans 13 amino acids. Germline V CDR1 and CDR2: SGHTA, FQGNSA. The CDR3 is CASSLGQGWSYTF. CDR3 in DNA: TGTGCCAGCAGCTTAGGGCAGGGGTGGAGCTACACCTTC. Filled out from reference TRBV7-2 and TRBJ1-2, the complete variable domain reads GAGVSQSPSNKVTEKGKDVELRCDPISGHTALYWYRQSLGQGLEFLIYFQGNSAPDKSGLPSDRFSAERTGGSVSTLTIQRTQQEDSAVYLCASSLGQGWSYTFGSGTRLTVV.

This sequence joins TRBV27 and TRBJ2-1; 9 nucleotides line up with TRBD2. The CDR3 extends over 15 amino acids. Germline CDR1 is MNHEY and CDR2 is SMNVEV (reference sequence). The V and J ends lost 3 bases and 5 bases, in that order; junction bases with no gene match: 5. This CDR3 is CASSFGLAINNEQFF. In nucleotides, the CDR3 is TGTGCCAGCAGTTTTGGACTAGCGATTAACAATGAGCAGTTCTTC.

The rearrangement joins TRBV18 to TRBJ2-2; D unresolved. V gave up 6 bases and J gave up 10 bases, with 12 bases separating them. The CDR3 sequence is 12 residues long. The germline V gene has CDR1 KGHSH and CDR2 LQKENI. In DNA form, the CDR3 reads TGTGCCAGCTCCCCTAGGATCGAGGAGCTGTTTTTT. Protein product: CASSPRIEELFF.

This rearrangement joins TRBV7-9 to TRBJ2-1; weak D call: TRBD2 (5 bases). The CDR3 spans 15 residues. Germline values: CDR1 SEHNR, CDR2 FQNEAQ (reference sequence). Trimming took off 3 bases at V and 2 bases at J, with 11 bases between the two ends. The CDR3 protein is CASSFAGRTYNEQFF. The CDR3 bases are TGTGCCAGCAGCTTCGCGGGTAGGACCTACAATGAGCAGTTCTTC.

V and J are TRBV28 and TRBJ2-4; D is ambiguous. The CDR3 is made up of 15 amino acids. Trimming removed 2 bases at V and 0 bases at J, with 8 bases between. The V gene's germline CDR1 is MDHEN and CDR2 SYDVKM. CDR3 sequence (DNA): TGTGCCAGCAGTTTAGAACTACTAGCCAAAAACATTCAGTACTTC. It is translated as CASSLELLAKNIQYF.

The rearrangement joins TRBV5-1 to TRBJ1-1; D gene uncertain. Trimming took 7 bases from V and 0 from J, leaving 13 bases between them. Germline CDR1 is SGHRS and CDR2 is YFSETQ. The CDR3 is made up of 14 amino acids. The chain's CDR3 is CASGTIEMNTEAFF. The CDR3 bases are TGCGCCAGCGGCACGATAGAAATGAACACTGAAGCTTTCTTT.